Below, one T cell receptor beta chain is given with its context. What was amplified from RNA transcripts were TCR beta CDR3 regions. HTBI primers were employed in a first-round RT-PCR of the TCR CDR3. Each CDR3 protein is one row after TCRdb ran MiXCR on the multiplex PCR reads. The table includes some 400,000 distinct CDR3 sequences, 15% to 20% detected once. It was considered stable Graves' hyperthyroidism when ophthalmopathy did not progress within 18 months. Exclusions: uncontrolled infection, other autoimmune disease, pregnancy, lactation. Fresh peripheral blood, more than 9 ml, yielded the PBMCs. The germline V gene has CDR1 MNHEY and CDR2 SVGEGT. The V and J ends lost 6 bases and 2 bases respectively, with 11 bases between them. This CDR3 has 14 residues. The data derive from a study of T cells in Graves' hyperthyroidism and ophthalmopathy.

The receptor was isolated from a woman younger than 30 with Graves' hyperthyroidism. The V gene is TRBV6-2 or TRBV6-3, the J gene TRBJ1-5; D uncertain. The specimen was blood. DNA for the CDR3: TGTGCCAGCAGATCCCGGGCAGGCAATCAGCCCCAGCATTTT. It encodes CASRSRAGNQPQHF.